This note documents a single TCR beta chain sequence. Its antigen remains unidentified. With a much larger clone just one base away, this may be a read error. From germline, CDR1 is MDHEN and CDR2 SYDVKM. J gave up 4 bases and V 10 bases, and 8 bases lay outside the gene matches. This CDR3 is built from 14 residues. These data come from a study of CD8 T cells in ankylosing spondylitis. For TCR beta, libraries came from quantitative 5'-RACE with molecular barcodes. TCRdb ran MiXCR on the 5' RACE reads and lists one entry per CDR3 protein. The sample lists about 210,000 distinct CDR3 sequences; 6% to 8.5% were seen once. Study-wide points: Ankylosing spondylitis blood appeared to carry a characteristic TCR beta motif of roughly eight highly homologous variants.

The genes are TRBV28 and TRBJ2-3; 10 nucleotides line up with TRBD1. Sequencing was done on a sample of blood, either unsorted or a sorted T cell fraction (not recorded which). This sequence was found in a male donor with ankylosing spondylitis. In DNA form, the CDR3 reads TGTGCCATCAAGGACAGGGGGATGTCAGATACGCAGTATTTT. Protein: CAIKDRGMSDTQYF.